This T cell receptor (beta chain) is from a study of T-cell reconstitution after alpha-beta-depleted transplantation in children. The CDR3 consists of 14 residues. Germline-derived CDR1 and CDR2 are LNHNV and YYDKDF (reference sequence). Trimming shortened V by 0 bases and J by 6 bases, and 8 bases separated the two germline ends. Molecular barcoding with unique molecular identifiers was used for the TCRbeta library. TCRdb reprocessed the PCR reads via MiXCR and lists one record per CDR3 protein. The sample contains approximately 640,000 distinct CDR3 sequences, approximately 15% of which appear only once. This clonotype has only a few counts.

The starting material was PBMCs from the stem cell graft donor, obtained from the stem cell graft. The chain joins TRBV15 to TRBJ2-2; D unresolved. This TCR was sampled from a human donor who donated a stem cell graft to a child with acute myeloid leukemia. CDR3 sequence: CATSRDFGSGELFF. CDR3 sequence (DNA): TGTGCCACCAGCAGAGATTTCGGGTCCGGGGAGCTGTTTTTT.